The 9 T cell receptor beta chains below all came from one sample that was sequenced in a study of cytomegalovirus exposure and HLA in healthy donors. The PCR ran on 60 Vbeta and 13 Jbeta primers. Measured with immunoSEQ multiplex PCR; TCRdb has only the in-frame clones, and not every one. Altogether about 110,000 clones are present, over 70% being singletons, with the ten largest covering about 5.3%. Sequenced sample: PBMCs. The receptor source for this set is a male donor in good health and CMV-seronegative.

Only a few counts were recorded for this clone. The chain carries TRBV19 and TRBJ2-7, with 7 bases lining up with TRBD1. Trimming at V came to 10 bases and at J to 3 bases, leaving 6 bases not matched to a gene. The CDR3 has 12 residues. Per germline, CDR1 LNHDA and CDR2 SQIVND (reference sequence). CDR3 in amino acids: CATKGARYEQYF. CDR3 DNA: TGTGCCACTAAGGGGGCTCGCTACGAGCAGTACTTC.

V is TRBV19 and J is TRBJ2-1; the D gene is possibly TRBD2 (6 bases). The CDR3 runs 15 residues. Germline CDR1 reads LNHDA; CDR2 reads SQIVND (reference sequence). The V and J ends lost 3 bases and 8 bases respectively, with 17 bases between them. The chain's CDR3 is CASSMAIGGWDEQFF. The CDR3, as DNA: TGTGCCAGTAGTATGGCAATCGGGGGATGGGATGAGCAGTTCTTC.

This clone was counted a single time. J is TRBJ2-1 and V is TRBV30; 10 positions agree with TRBD2. CDR1 is GTSNPN and CDR2 is SVGIG in the germline V gene (reference sequence). This CDR3 is 13 amino acids long. Trimming took 4 bases from V and 7 from J; bases not matched to a gene: 4. CDR3 bases: TGTGCCTGGACTAGCGGGAGTCCTAATGAGCAGTTCTTC. It codes for CAWTSGSPNEQFF.

This CDR3 reads CASSFIGVSAGGFKQPQHF. In DNA, the CDR3 is TGTGCCAGCAGCTTTATTGGGGTTAGCGCAGGGGGCTTTAAGCAGCCCCAGCATTTT. The V and J genes are TRBV7-2 and TRBJ1-5; 8 positions match TRBD1. Germline CDR1 reads SGHTA; CDR2 reads FQGNSA. This CDR3 has 19 residues. V lost 3 bases and J lost 7; bases outside the gene matches: 20. The whole variable domain, filled in from reference TRBV7-2 and TRBJ1-5, reads GAGVSQSPSNKVTEKGKDVELRCDPISGHTALYWYRQSLGQGLEFLIYFQGNSAPDKSGLPSDRFSAERTGGSVSTLTIQRTQQEDSAVYLCASSFIGVSAGGFKQPQHFGDGTRLSIL.

The chain employs TRBV15 and TRBJ2-5; 7 nucleotides align to TRBD1. From germline, CDR1 is LNHNV and CDR2 YYDKDF (reference sequence). The CDR3 has 16 amino acids. Trimming took 1 base from V and 5 from J; bases not matched to a gene: 10. The CDR3: CATSRVQGPSSETQYF. In nucleotides, the CDR3 is TGTGCCACCAGCAGAGTACAGGGGCCATCCTCGGAGACCCAGTACTTC.

The chain uses TRBV7-9 and TRBJ1-1; 7 positions match TRBD1. Germline V gives CDR1 SEHNR, CDR2 FQNEAQ (reference sequence). The CDR3 covers 13 residues. V shed 1 base and J 6 bases; nucleotides not matched to a gene: 2. CDR3 DNA: TGTGCCAGCAGCTTAGAAGGGACAGCTGAAGCTTTCTTT. Translation gives CASSLEGTAEAFF. The full variable domain, its missing parts supplied by reference TRBV7-9 and TRBJ1-1, is DTGVSQNPRHKITKRGQNVTFRCDPISEHNRLYWYRQTLGQGPEFLTYFQNEAQLEKSRLLSDRFSAERPKGSFSTLEIQRTEQGDSAMYLCASSLEGTAEAFFGQGTRLTVV.

Concerning this clone: One junction end disagrees with the germline gene, perhaps due to a read error. The chain joins TRBV7-2 to TRBJ2-1; 12 bases line up with TRBD2. CDR3 length equals 15 residues. From germline, CDR1 is SGHTA and CDR2 FQGNSA. The CDR3 here is CASSLAGGPFNEQFF. The CDR3 nucleotides read TGTGCCAGCAGCCTAGCGGGAGGGCCGTTCAATGAGCAGTTCTTC.

V is TRBV9 and J is TRBJ2-5; D gene ambiguous. V lost 4 bases and J 5 bases, leaving 12 bases between the germline ends. In germline, CDR1 is SGDLS, CDR2 YYNGEE. The CDR3 contains 13 residues. CDR3 loop: CASSQAGWETQYF. As DNA, the CDR3 is TGTGCCAGCAGCCAGGCAGGCTGGGAGACCCAGTACTTC.

The V gene is TRBV6-6, the J gene TRBJ2-1; TRBD2 matches 15 bases. Germline values: CDR1 MNHNY, CDR2 SVGAGI (reference sequence). V was pared by 6 bases and J by 9 bases, with 6 bases of the junction left unmatched. The CDR3 extends over 15 amino acids. DNA for the CDR3: TGTGCCAGCAGACCGGGACTAGCGGGAGGTGGTGAGCAGTTCTTC. Translated: CASRPGLAGGGEQFF.